Each of the 2 T cell receptor beta chains below was sequenced from the same sample in a study of cytomegalovirus exposure and HLA in healthy donors. PCR primers comprised 60 Vbeta and 13 Jbeta primers. Method: immunoSEQ multiplex PCR; TCRdb's copy keeps in-frame clones and lacks some. Here the sample spans about 120,000 clones, more than 75% being singletons. Sequencing used PBMCs. The source is a man aged 30 to 39 in good health and CMV-seropositive.

This clone was seen just once. The V call is TRBV5-1, the J call TRBJ1-5; 9 bases map to TRBD1. Losses at the gene ends were 1 base for V and 7 bases for J; bases not matched to a gene: 6. The CDR3 sequence is 15 residues long. Germline CDR1 and CDR2: SGHRS and YFSETQ. The CDR3 nucleotides read TGCGCCAGCAGCTTGAACGGACAGGGGAACCAGCCCCAGCATTTT. Translation: CASSLNGQGNQPQHF.

V and J are TRBV7-8 and TRBJ2-7; 8 nucleotides align to TRBD2. After removal of 5 bases from V and 0 bases from J, the junction contained 12 bases not matched to a gene. The germline gives CDR1 SGHVS, CDR2 FQNEAQ. The CDR3 consists of 17 residues. Written as DNA, the CDR3 is TGTGCCAGCAGCACTCGACTAGCGACTGATCTCTCCTACGAGCAGTACTTC. This sequence encodes CASSTRLATDLSYEQYF.